The next 23 T cell receptor beta chains were all read from a single sample in a study of technical replicates of blood from several donors. Here immunoSEQ multiplex PCR was the method, and the copy in TCRdb shows in-frame clones only, minus some. This table has roughly 100,000 clones, approximately 96% appearing once. Specimen: T cells isolated from PBMCs. Every receptor here comes from a human donor in good health.

This clone was observed a handful of times. The chain employs TRBV2 and TRBJ1-5; D call uncertain. The CDR3 consists of 16 residues. V was pared by 6 bases and J by 2 bases, with 17 bases between. The germline gives CDR1 SNHLY, CDR2 FYNNEI. Here the CDR3 DNA reads TGTGCCAGCAGCGATGGACTCTTTGCGGGCAATCAGCCCCAGCATTTT. The encoded protein is CASSDGLFAGNQPQHF. Full variable domain (outside the CDR3, taken from reference TRBV2 and TRBJ1-5): EPEVTQTPSHQVTQMGQEVILRCVPISNHLYFYWYRQILGQKVEFLVSFYNNEISEKSEIFDDQFSVERPDGSNFTLKIRSTKLEDSAMYFCASSDGLFAGNQPQHFGDGTRLSIL.

V usage is TRBV27 and J usage is TRBJ2-5; tentatively, D is TRBD2 (5 bases). The germline CDR1 and CDR2 sequences are MNHEY and SMNVEV (reference sequence). Trimming stripped 4 bases from V and 0 bases from J, with 12 bases between. The CDR3 totals 15 residues. In nucleotides, the CDR3 is TGTGCCAGCAGTTACCGGGGTCAGTACCAAGAGACCCAGTACTTC. Translated, it gives CASSYRGQYQETQYF.

The V call is TRBV25-1, the J call TRBJ2-2; 7 positions match TRBD1. Germline V lookup: CDR1 MGHDK, CDR2 SYGVNS. The CDR3 is 15 amino acids. Trimming took 10 bases from V and 5 from J; bases not matched to a gene: 13. The DNA of the CDR3 is TGTGCCACCCAGCCGACAGGGTCGGGTACCGGGGAGCTGTTTTTT. Amino acid sequence: CATQPTGSGTGELFF.

V is TRBV5-4 and J is TRBJ2-7; D is unclear. CDR3 length: 13 residues. Trimming shortened V by 2 bases and J by 6 bases, and 12 bases separated the two germline ends. The V gene's germline CDR1 is SGHNT and CDR2 YYREEE (reference sequence). CDR3 DNA: TGTGCCAGCAGCTTAGTGGCCGATATCGAGCAGTACTTC. Protein sequence: CASSLVADIEQYF.

This chain connects TRBV5-1 to TRBJ1-1, with 12 bases matching TRBD1. This CDR3 region has 15 residues. The V gene's germline CDR1 is SGHRS and CDR2 YFSETQ. V shed 4 bases and J 7 bases; nucleotides not matched to a gene: 8. The CDR3 reads CASSPGTGGAVEAFF. The CDR3 DNA reads TGCGCCAGCAGCCCCGGGACAGGGGGCGCGGTTGAAGCTTTCTTT. The full variable domain, rest sourced from reference TRBV5-1 and TRBJ1-1, is KAGVTQTPRYLIKTRGQQVTLSCSPISGHRSVSWYQQTPGQGLQFLFEYFSETQRNKGNFPGRFSGRQFSNSRSEMNVSTLELGDSALYLCASSPGTGGAVEAFFGQGTRLTVV.

This rearrangement joins TRBV9 to TRBJ1-1, with D uncertain. V was cut by 1 base and J by 3 bases, with 10 bases left in between. The CDR3 consists of 14 residues. Germline CDR1 is SGDLS and CDR2 is YYNGEE. The CDR3 DNA reads TGTGCCAGCAGCGTAAATCCCGCGGACACTGAAGCTTTCTTT. Translation gives CASSVNPADTEAFF.

This chain joins TRBV9 and TRBJ1-3; D unclear. Trimming left V 4 bases short and J 0 bases short, with 11 bases between. CDR1 and CDR2 (germline): SGDLS, YYNGEE. The CDR3 loop spans 15 amino acids. The CDR3, as DNA: TGTGCCAGCAGCCCGTACAGAGTCTCTGGAAACACCATATATTTT. It specifies CASSPYRVSGNTIYF.

The V gene is TRBV7-6, the J gene TRBJ2-7, with no clear D. Germline V gene lookup returns CDR1 SGHVS and CDR2 FNYEAQ. The CDR3 is made up of 13 amino acids. V lost 1 base and J 7 bases, leaving 11 bases between the germline ends. DNA of the CDR3: TGTGCCAGCAGCTTAGGGCAGTATCAGGAGCAGTACTTC. Residues: CASSLGQYQEQYF.

This chain connects TRBV28 to TRBJ2-5; TRBD2 agrees at 11 bases. The germline CDR1 and CDR2 sequences are MDHEN and SYDVKM. There are 16 residues in the CDR3. The V segment lost 2 bases and the J segment 5 bases; nucleotides outside the gene matches: 7. The CDR3 region has the DNA TGTGCCAGCAGTTTAAAACTACTAGCGGGAGATGAGACCCAGTACTTC. Translating gives CASSLKLLAGDETQYF.

The V call is TRBV7-2, the J call TRBJ2-3, with a possible D match to TRBD2 (6 bases). Trimming cost V 6 bases and J 3 bases, with 13 bases left between them. In germline, CDR1 is SGHTA, CDR2 FQGNSA. This CDR3 has 14 amino acids. The CDR3 spells CASRDGGLTDTQYF. The CDR3 coding sequence is TGTGCCAGCAGGGATGGGGGACTTACAGATACGCAGTATTTT.

The gene calls are TRBV29-1 and TRBJ2-1; 13 bases are shared with TRBD2. Looked up from germline, CDR1 is SQVTM and CDR2 is ANQGSEA. The trim removed 4 bases at V and 15 bases at J, leaving 18 bases unmatched. The CDR3 consists of 16 residues. CDR3 residues: CSVALTGTSGKGLVFF. The CDR3 DNA reads as TGCAGCGTTGCACTTACCGGGACTAGCGGGAAGGGATTGGTGTTCTTC.

The gene calls are TRBV18 and TRBJ1-6; D perhaps matches TRBD1 (6 bases). The ends were cut back, 4 bases at V and 8 bases at J, with 15 bases in the middle. The CDR3 runs to 15 residues. Germline CDR1 is KGHSH and CDR2 is LQKENI. CDR3 in DNA: TGTGCCAGCTCACTCTACGGACAGAGAGATTCACCCCTCCACTTT. Protein sequence: CASSLYGQRDSPLHF.

The chain couples TRBV5-6 to TRBJ1-2, with TRBD1 identical over 9 bases. J lost 4 bases, V lost 4 bases, and 8 bases had no gene match. Germline V gene data show CDR1 as SGHDT and CDR2 as YYEEEE. The CDR3 totals 15 residues. The CDR3 region has the DNA TGTGCCAGCAGCCCCGGACAGGGGATGAGCTATGGCTACACCTTC. As protein: CASSPGQGMSYGYTF.

V usage is TRBV11-3 and J usage is TRBJ2-6, with TRBD1 as a possible D gene (6 bases). The CDR3 is 18 residues long. V lost 3 bases and J 1 base, leaving 16 bases between the germline ends. Germline lookup yields CDR1 SGHNT and CDR2 YENEEA. CDR3 sequence reads: CASSFNRVRGSGANVLTF. The DNA for the CDR3 is TGTGCCAGCAGCTTTAACAGGGTGAGGGGGTCTGGGGCCAACGTCCTGACTTTC. The variable domain in full, with the rest retrieved from reference TRBV11-3 and TRBJ2-6, is EAGVVQSPRYKIIEKKQPVAFWCNPISGHNTLYWYLQNLGQGPELLIRYENEEAVDDSQLPKDRFSAERLKGVDSTLKIQPAELGDSAVYLCASSFNRVRGSGANVLTFGAGSRLTVL.

This clone was seen just once. The chain combines TRBV5-4 with TRBJ2-7; 8 bases map to TRBD2. Trimming at V came to 4 bases and at J to 3 bases, leaving 6 bases not matched to a gene. Germline CDR1 is SGHNT and CDR2 is YYREEE (reference sequence). The length of the CDR3 is 14 residues. The CDR3 reads CASSPSGGFYEQYF. The CDR3 bases are TGTGCCAGCAGCCCATCGGGGGGGTTCTACGAGCAGTACTTC.

The chain is built from TRBV13 and TRBJ2-3; 10 bases line up with TRBD2. The CDR3 consists of 14 residues. The ends lost 6 bases at V and 4 bases at J; junction bases unmatched: 4. Looked up from germline, CDR1 is PRHDT and CDR2 is FYEKMQ (reference sequence). The CDR3 loop is CASREGLAADTQYF. The CDR3 DNA is TGTGCCAGCAGGGAAGGACTAGCGGCAGATACGCAGTATTTT.

This chain links TRBV19 with TRBJ2-1; 7 positions match TRBD2. Germline CDR1 reads LNHDA; CDR2 reads SQIVND (reference sequence). V shed 5 bases, J shed 1 base, and the junction held 5 bases outside the gene matches. The CDR3 is 15 amino acids. For the CDR3, the DNA is TGTGCCAGTAGTGCCTGGGGGGGGTCCTACAATGAGCAGTTCTTC. Its translation: CASSAWGGSYNEQFF. Full variable domain (missing parts from reference TRBV19 and TRBJ2-1): DGGITQSPKYLFRKEGQNVTLSCEQNLNHDAMYWYRQDPGQGLRLIYYSQIVNDFQKGDIAEGYSVSREKKESFPLTVTSAQKNPTAFYLCASSAWGGSYNEQFFGPGTRLTVL.

This rearrangement joins TRBV27 to TRBJ2-1, with a possible D match to TRBD1 (6 bases). The CDR3 covers 15 residues. The V and J ends lost 8 bases and 0 bases respectively, with 14 bases between them. From germline, CDR1 is MNHEY and CDR2 SMNVEV (reference sequence). Here the CDR3 reads CASESGTSSYNEQFF. The CDR3 DNA reads as TGTGCCAGCGAATCCGGGACAAGCTCCTACAATGAGCAGTTCTTC.

The gene calls are TRBV27 and TRBJ1-2, with TRBD1 matching 7 bases. V trimming: 5 bases; J trimming: 4 bases; junction bases outside the gene matches: 7. CDR1 MNHEY and CDR2 SMNVEV come from the germline V gene (reference sequence). The CDR3 length is 14 residues. In DNA, the CDR3 is TGTGCCAGCAGTCCAGGACAGGTCGGCTATGGCTACACCTTC. The encoded protein is CASSPGQVGYGYTF.

The chain uses TRBV29-1 and TRBJ2-7; the D gene is possibly TRBD1 (5 bases). The CDR3 length is 15 residues. Per the germline V gene, CDR1 is SQVTM and CDR2 is ANQGSEA. V was trimmed by 1 base and J by 6 bases, leaving 19 bases between them. The CDR3, as DNA: TGCAGCGTTGAAGGCGTCTCGACAGAAAGAGGCGAGCAGTACTTC. This encodes CSVEGVSTERGEQYF.

This rearrangement joins TRBV6-1 to TRBJ2-7; TRBD1 aligns across 7 bases. CDR3 length equals 15 residues. J was trimmed by 2 bases and V by 4 bases; bases with no gene match: 8. CDR1 and CDR2 from the germline V gene are MNHNS and SASEGT. The CDR3 here is CASSGIQGRPYEQYF. CDR3 nucleotide sequence: TGTGCCAGCAGTGGTATACAGGGGCGGCCCTACGAGCAGTACTTC.

The chain recombines TRBV7-6 with TRBJ1-2, with 7 bases matching TRBD1. Looked up from germline, CDR1 is SGHVS and CDR2 is FNYEAQ. Trimming cost V 1 base and J 3 bases; bases outside gene matches: 8. This CDR3 has 16 amino acids. CDR3 sequence reads: CASSLGSARGDYGYTF. The CDR3 DNA sequence: TGTGCCAGCAGCTTAGGGTCAGCCAGGGGGGACTATGGCTACACCTTC.

V gene TRBV7-9 combines with J gene TRBJ2-1, with 7 bases that match TRBD2. The CDR3 has 16 amino acids. V gave up 3 bases and J gave up 3 bases; unmatched junction bases: 8. Germline V gene lookup returns CDR1 SEHNR and CDR2 FQNEAQ (reference sequence). CDR3 protein: CASSFAPSGIYNEQFF. In nucleotides, the CDR3 is TGTGCCAGCAGCTTTGCTCCTAGCGGCATCTACAATGAGCAGTTCTTC.